This T cell receptor beta chain was captured by sequencing in a study of cytomegalovirus exposure and HLA in healthy donors (dated 2017 in TCRdb). At the level of the whole study: An earlier analysis of fewer than 750 of the donors reported 250 to 300 Gb of sequence data and around 100 million unique TCR beta sequences obtained from about 179 million T cells. Approximately 300 gigabases of sequencing data and tens of millions of unique TCR sequences were included in an early release covering around 600 HLA-typed donors. Among the roughly 430 genotyped donors, around 81% belonged to the genetic ancestry cluster associated with self-reported Caucasian donors. The study aimed to test whether cataloging public T cell receptors could reveal signatures of past pathogen exposure. The study used immunosequencing to profile the T cell repertoires of several hundred subjects and linked those repertoires to cytomegalovirus serostatus. In addition to the first cohort of 666 subjects, a separate validation cohort of approximately 120 different subjects was used. To predict cytomegalovirus infection status, the study combined high-throughput TCR immunosequencing, statistical association of individual TCRs with disease status, and machine learning. In a later analysis, previously published TCR beta repertoires from hundreds of donors were re-analyzed and high-resolution HLA genotyping was added so that TCR occurrence patterns could be studied. The later analysis used no new phenotypic data to find candidate immune exposures, relying instead on TCR beta sequences and their occurrence across donors. In an earlier analysis of roughly 580 of the donors, high-throughput TCR beta sequencing was used to judge whether each TCR beta V gene segment behaved as functional or pseudogenic. Alongside the repertoire data, information on donor age, sex, ethnicity and CMV serostatus was compiled. A later genetic analysis used genome-wide SNP genotypes for 398 of the 666 donors, treating that subset as a discovery cohort. Every discovery cohort repertoire had been produced on one sequencing platform. Class I and class II HLA loci were covered by the typing at four-digit resolution. Typing coverage varied by locus: about 620-640 donors for A, B, C, DRB1 and DQB1; approximately 500 for DQA1; approximately 570 for DPA1; around 450 for DPB1. Roughly five DR-DQ haplotypes were treated as single units for association and clustering because of strong linkage in the cohort. On average, roughly 240,000 unique TCR beta nucleotide sequences were sequenced per donor among a few hundred genotyped donors of the cohort, with roughly 18% of those sequences being non-productive. The paper as a whole reports these results and caveats: At a false discovery rate of 0.05, a later analysis linked around 17,000 TCR beta sequences to specific HLA alleles. Immune exposure information for the cohort was limited to CMV serostatus. Because counts were too low, roughly 16 rarely observed V segments, including chromosome 9 orphons, were excluded from the earlier analysis of fewer than 650 of the donors. Cytomegalovirus status was reported to be diagnosed by the classifier with high specificity and sensitivity in both the original and validation cohorts. An association between a missense DCLRE1C variant and V-gene and J-gene trimming of TCR beta chains was found in a later genetic analysis and replicated in an independent cohort. Because HLA typing was missing for some donors at each locus, association tests included only the typed subset. According to a later genetic analysis, donors in an Asian-associated ancestry cluster had fewer N-insertions in productive TCRs than the approximately 690-donor mean. In a later analysis, HLA-associated TCR beta chains were found to be more clonally expanded and to have lower generation probabilities than equally common non-associated chains. A total of 150 to 200 TCR beta chains were listed by the study as associated with cytomegalovirus. The 87-base-pair reads could not distinguish some IMGT-functional V segments, including TRBV6-2 and TRBV6-3, so those segments were excluded. According to the authors, the approach could potentially be generalized to other disease states and immunological phenotypes. When HLA alleles, especially DR and DQ, strongly co-occurred, TCR associations were difficult to assign to individual alleles. The sequencing pipeline was judged likely to have produced a cluster of highly shared sequence variants as a technical artifact. In a later analysis, most CMV-associated TCR beta chains were found to appear HLA-restricted, with HLA associations seemingly driven largely by CMV exposure. Only TCR beta chains were sequenced in this cohort, and the absence of alpha or paired-chain data limited detectable features. A later analysis reported that several top co-occurrence clusters appeared linked to parvovirus B19, influenza, CMV and Epstein-Barr virus. A further reported finding was that TCR beta sequences accurately predicted the HLA-A and HLA-B alleles for most subjects in the first cohort. While some public TCRs were present in many individuals, most TCR sequences turned up only very rarely across donors. Correlated functional status among segregating V segments might reflect linkage disequilibrium, but an unknown experimental factor could not be ruled out. In a later analysis, TCR association rates were found to vary across HLA loci, with the most associated TCRs seen for DRB1 alleles and the fewest for HLA-C alleles. Sequencing depth was assumed to be roughly uniform across donors in the presence/absence analyses, though that assumption may not hold. A few of the identified cytomegalovirus-associated TCR beta chains were confirmed in vitro to be specific for cytomegalovirus antigens. An earlier analysis of some 590 of the donors showed that most TCR beta V segments appeared in productive rearrangements either about 87% or about 30% of the time, which broadly matched IMGT annotations.

The cohort comprised fewer than 750 healthy bone marrow donors. All cohort members were sampled while nominally healthy, although unrecorded immune exposures were likely present. The donor was CMV seronegative and belonged to the group of 350 or so seronegative cohort members. A peripheral blood sample was collected from each donor, and TCR beta sequencing was performed on peripheral blood mononuclear cells. The Qiagen DNeasy Blood Extraction Kit was used to extract genomic DNA from the blood cell samples. Based on the germline V gene, the CDR1 and CDR2 sequences are SGHRS and YFSETQ. Spanning cysteine to phenylalanine, the CDR3 consists of 13 amino acids. Just the 39-base CDR3 DNA is kept, in frame starting at base 1. V was cut back by 3 bases and J by 2 bases, leaving a gap of 8 bases between them. Concerning this clone itself: Its target antigen remains unknown. No base quality values were provided; no much bigger clone lies one nucleotide off. This specimen includes other DNA sequences encoding the same CDR3.

Library construction relied on the immunoSEQ multiplex PCR assay. For the multiplex PCR, a mixture combining 60 forward primers for TCR Vbeta segments and 13 reverse primers for TCR Jbeta segments was used. The CDR3 region of rearranged TCR beta genes was amplified from genomic DNA with a multiplex PCR assay. The amplified TCR beta libraries were sequenced on the Illumina HiSeq System as 87-base-pair reads. On the study's bioinformatics: A later analysis counted tens of millions of unique TCR beta chains across the 600 to 850 repertoires, and 10 million to 11 million of these chains were shared by at least two donors. To remove PCR and sequencing errors, raw reads were error-corrected and collapsed into unique sequences using a nearest-neighbor algorithm that merged closely related sequences. V, D and J gene segments were assigned by aligning CDR3 sequences to IMGT reference sequences. For a sequence to be retained, at least a six-nucleotide match to both a V gene segment and a J gene segment was required. A rearrangement was called productive if the CDR3 had no stop codons and remained in frame with V and J, and every other rearrangement was called non-productive. Following IMGT convention, CDR3 was defined as the stretch from the second conserved V-encoded cysteine up to the conserved J-encoded phenylalanine. The earlier analysis of fewer than 700 of the donors excluded sequences that lacked an unambiguous match to a single V gene segment. An earlier analysis of several hundred of the donors called V segments functional above 56.7% productive rearrangements and segregating when the between-donor standard deviation exceeded 5%. To diagnose cytomegalovirus status from the catalog of TCR beta chain sequences, a statistical classification framework was built. A later analysis assigned V and J genes by comparing TCR nucleotide sequences with IMGT/GENE-DB human TR gene sequences. In a later analysis, CDR3 sequences and most-parsimonious VDJ recombination scenarios were assigned using the TCRdist pipeline. In a later analysis, each TCR beta chain was defined by its CDR3 amino acid sequence together with its V-gene family, and reads without a unique V-gene family were excluded. As a way to deal with suspected cross-contamination and a sequencing artifact, a later analysis dropped 640 or so nucleotide sequences that were highly shared and had low generation probability. In a later analysis, a clonal expansion index was calculated for each public chain from normalized within-repertoire ranks of inferred template counts. A later analysis computed generation probabilities with a VDJ recombination model fitted to out-of-frame rearrangements, and checked the results against IGoR. In a later analysis, TCR-TCR, TCR-HLA and TCR-CMV co-occurrence was scored with hypergeometric tests, and a repertoire-size bias correction was applied to TCR pairs. In a later analysis, false discovery rates were estimated by permuting HLA or CMV assignments 20 times. In a later analysis, co-occurring TCRs were grouped using DBSCAN, and TCRdist sequence similarity was added for clustering within HLA-allele-positive subsets. Repertoires with fewer than 30,000 or more than 120,000 public chains were left out of co-occurrence clustering, as were five repertoires with anomalous nucleotide sharing. The table comes from immuneACCESS by way of TCRdb, which keeps in-frame sequences with V and J called. Part of the clones is missing from these tables; in studies checked, under half for an unresolved V gene and the rest for unknown reasons. V and J calls and clone size come straight from that table; D and trimming were deduced from the DNA. A total of roughly 200,000 clones appear in this sample, about four fifths of them only once. The top ten hold about 2.6% of the sample.

This TCR came from a female donor in good health and CMV-seronegative. The sample comprised PBMCs. This chain joins TRBV5-1 to TRBJ1-1; no D segment can be confidently identified. The bases read TGCGCCAGCAGCTCAACAGCCAACACTGAAGCTTTCTTT. Its amino acids are CASSSTANTEAFF.